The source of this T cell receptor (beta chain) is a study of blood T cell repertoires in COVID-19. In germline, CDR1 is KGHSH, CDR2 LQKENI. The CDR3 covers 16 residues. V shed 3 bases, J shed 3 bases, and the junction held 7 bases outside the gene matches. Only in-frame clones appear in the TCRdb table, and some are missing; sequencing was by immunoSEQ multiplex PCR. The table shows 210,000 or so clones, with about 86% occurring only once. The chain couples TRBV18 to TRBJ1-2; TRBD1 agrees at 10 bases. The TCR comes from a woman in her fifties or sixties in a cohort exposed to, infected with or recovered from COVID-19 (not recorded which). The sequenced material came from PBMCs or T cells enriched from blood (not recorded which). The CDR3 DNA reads TGTGCCAGCTCACCCCGGACAGGGGGATTAGACTATGGCTACACCTTC. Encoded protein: CASSPRTGGLDYGYTF.